Listed below are T cell receptor beta chains from one sample, sequenced in a study of shared clonotypes between healthy human individuals. Clones were sequenced by immunoSEQ multiplex PCR, and TCRdb holds only the in-frame ones, with some missing. The table lists about 560,000 clones, just over 75% of them singletons. Sequenced input: PBMCs. These receptors were obtained from a woman aged 40 to 50 in good health. Some clones in this sample may be carry-over from other donors' samples. CDR3s include the opening cysteine and the closing phenylalanine or tryptophan. A D gene is named only where the DNA matches it firmly. Not all rows give a size; the values are once, few, many and, for expanded clones, a class.

V,length,D,size,J,CDR3,DNA
TRBV28,16,NA,NA,TRBJ2-1,CASSPPLADHYNEQFF,TGTGCCAGCAGCCCACCTCTAGCAGACCACTACAATGAGCAGTTCTTC
TRBV6-1,16,NA,NA,TRBJ2-3,CASSEKRFDSTDTQYF,TGTGCCAGCAGTGAAAAACGGTTCGACAGCACAGATACGCAGTATTTT
TRBV21-1,14,NA,once,TRBJ1-3,CASSKHLRGNTIYF,TGTGCCAGCAGCAAACACTTACGGGGAAACACCATATATTTT
TRBV6-5,15,NA,NA,TRBJ2-3,CASSYSGYIGDTQYF,TGTGCCAGCAGTTACTCGGGTTATATTGGGGATACGCAGTATTTT
TRBV5-3,17,NA,once,TRBJ1-4,CARSLDQDRATNEKLFF,TGTGCCAGAAGCTTGGATCAGGACAGAGCAACTAATGAAAAACTGTTTTTT
TRBV4-1,16,NA,few,TRBJ2-6,CASSQDSLSGANVLTF,TGCGCCAGCAGCCAAGATAGCCTCTCTGGGGCCAACGTCCTGACTTTC
TRBV7-8,15,NA,NA,TRBJ1-5,CASSRGTAGNQPQHF,TGTGCCAGCAGCCGCGGAACGGCAGGAAATCAGCCCCAGCATTTT
TRBV30,13,TRBD1,NA,TRBJ1-2,CAWSAYRGHGYTF,TGTGCCTGGAGTGCCTACAGGGGTCATGGCTACACCTTC
TRBV4-1,14,NA,NA,TRBJ1-2,CASSQAVANYGYTF,TGCGCCAGCAGCCAAGCGGTTGCTAACTATGGCTACACCTTC
TRBV9,14,TRBD2,NA,TRBJ2-7,CASSPSSGAGEQYF,TGTGCCAGCAGCCCGTCTAGCGGAGCGGGGGAGCAGTACTTC
TRBV5-4,14,NA,NA,TRBJ1-4,CASSPAISNEKLFF,TGTGCCAGCAGCCCCGCGATCTCTAATGAAAAACTGTTTTTT
TRBV6-6,13,NA,NA,TRBJ1-2,CASSRPESNGYTF,TGTGCCAGCAGTCGGCCCGAGTCTAATGGCTACACCTTC
TRBV18,15,NA,once,TRBJ1-2,CASSPLQDINYGYTF,TGTGCCAGCTCACCATTACAGGACATTAACTATGGCTACACCTTC
TRBV6-5,15,NA,NA,TRBJ1-5,CASRREGGHNQPQHF,TGTGCCAGCAGGCGCGAGGGGGGCCACAATCAGCCCCAGCATTTT